Listed here is a single TCR beta chain. Its antigen remains unidentified. The material for each subset, its genomic DNA, was split evenly across several immunoSEQ plates. Libraries were prepared by immunoSEQ multiplex PCR; TCRdb keeps only in-frame clonotypes and omits some of them. The repertoire holds about 1.5 million clones, 98% seen once, with about 0.42% in the top ten. From CD4+ cells came CD45RA+ naive and CD45RA-negative memory subsets. This sample was included in a study of shared clonotypes between healthy human individuals. Study observations and caveats: Clonotypes shared by all four donors outscored non-shared clonotypes in generation probability.

This clonotype was obtained from a man in his thirties or forties in good health. Sequenced material: naive CD4+ T cells sorted from blood. The subset was: CD45RA+ positively selected.

Written as DNA, the CDR3 is TGTGCCAGCCTCGGACAGCTCCACTCCTACGAGCAGTACTTC. It yields the protein CASLGQLHSYEQYF. J is TRBJ2-7 and V is TRBV6-1; D might be TRBD1 (6 bases). Trimming cost V 8 bases and J 0 bases, with 14 bases left between them. Per the germline V gene, CDR1 is MNHNS and CDR2 is SASEGT. This CDR3 spans 14 amino acids.